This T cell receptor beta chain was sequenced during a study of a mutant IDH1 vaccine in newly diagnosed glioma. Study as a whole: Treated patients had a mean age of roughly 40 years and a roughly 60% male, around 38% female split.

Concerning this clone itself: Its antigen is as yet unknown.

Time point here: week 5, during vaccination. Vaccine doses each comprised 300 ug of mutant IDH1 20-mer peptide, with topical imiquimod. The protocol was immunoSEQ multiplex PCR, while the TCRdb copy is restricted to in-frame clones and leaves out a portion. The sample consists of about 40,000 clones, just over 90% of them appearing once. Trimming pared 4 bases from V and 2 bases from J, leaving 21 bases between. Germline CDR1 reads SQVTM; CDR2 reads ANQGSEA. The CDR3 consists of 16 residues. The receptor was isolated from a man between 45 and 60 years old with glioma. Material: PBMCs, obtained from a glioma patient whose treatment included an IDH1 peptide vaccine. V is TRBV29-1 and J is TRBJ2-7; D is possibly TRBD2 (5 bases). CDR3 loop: CSVGSMSQRFAYEQYF. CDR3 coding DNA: TGCAGCGTTGGTTCTATGTCCCAGCGGTTTGCCTACGAGCAGTACTTC.